Each of the 10 T cell receptor beta chains below was sequenced from the same sample in a study of cytomegalovirus exposure and HLA in healthy donors. Amplification used 60 Vbeta primers and 13 Jbeta primers. Generated by immunoSEQ multiplex PCR, the TCRdb table keeps only in-frame clones and is missing some. The table lists 130,000 or so clones, 80% to 90% of them singletons. The sample was PBMCs. The receptor set was obtained from a woman in her 30s in good health and CMV-seronegative.

V is TRBV2 and J is TRBJ2-5; D ambiguous. The DNA end is a closer match to TRBJ2-7, so the J assignment may be wrong. The CDR3 has 11 residues. Germline loops: CDR1 SNHLY, CDR2 FYNNEI. CDR3 loop: CASRQSYEQYF. The CDR3 coding sequence is TGTGCCAGCAGACAGAGCTACGAGCAGTACTTC.

J is TRBJ2-7 and V is TRBV15; D is unresolved. The germline CDR1 and CDR2 sequences are LNHNV and YYDKDF (reference sequence). V dropped 0 bases and J dropped 3 bases, with 6 bases sitting between them. The CDR3 sequence is 13 residues long. CDR3 sequence reads: CATSRDSSYEQYF. CDR3 DNA: TGTGCCACCAGCAGAGATAGTAGCTACGAGCAGTACTTC.

This chain joins TRBV2 and TRBJ1-5; TRBD1 is a possible D gene (5 bases). Germline lookup yields CDR1 SNHLY and CDR2 FYNNEI. The V end was cut by 5 bases, the J end by 1 base, with 12 bases between. This CDR3 comprises 15 residues. CDR3 loop: CASSLQGFSNQPQHF. The CDR3 DNA follows: TGTGCCAGCAGTCTCCAGGGATTCAGCAATCAGCCCCAGCATTTT. The full variable domain, its missing parts supplied by reference TRBV2 and TRBJ1-5, is EPEVTQTPSHQVTQMGQEVILRCVPISNHLYFYWYRQILGQKVEFLVSFYNNEISEKSEIFDDQFSVERPDGSNFTLKIRSTKLEDSAMYFCASSLQGFSNQPQHFGDGTRLSIL.

The V call is TRBV2, the J call TRBJ1-2; a possible D gene is TRBD1 (5 bases). V lost 6 bases, J lost 5 bases, and 13 bases lay in between. Germline values: CDR1 SNHLY, CDR2 FYNNEI. This CDR3 has 13 amino acids. CDR3 DNA sequence: TGTGCCAGCAGCGTCAGGGTAGTATATGGCTACACCTTC. Protein: CASSVRVVYGYTF.

The rearrangement links TRBV30 to TRBJ1-2, with D perhaps matching TRBD1 (6 bases). The length of the CDR3 is 12 residues. Trimming pared 2 bases from V and 8 bases from J, leaving 12 bases between. Germline V gene data show CDR1 as GTSNPN and CDR2 as SVGIG (reference sequence). The CDR3 DNA reads as TGTGCCTGGAGTAGGGACATGGGGGGCTACACCTTC. Its translation: CAWSRDMGGYTF.

The chain employs TRBV18 and TRBJ2-5; 7 bases are a match to TRBD1. The junction had 5 bases not matched to a gene; V was cut back by 6 bases and J by 1 base. Germline V CDR1 and CDR2: KGHSH, LQKENI. The CDR3 covers 14 residues. The CDR3 sequence: CASSQGDSQETQYF. CDR3 bases: TGTGCCAGCTCGCAAGGGGACAGCCAAGAGACCCAGTACTTC.

The chain joins TRBV27 to TRBJ2-7, with D perhaps TRBD2 (5 bases). Trimming removed 5 bases at V and 5 bases at J, with 22 bases between. CDR3 length: 16 amino acids. Germline V CDR1 and CDR2: MNHEY, SMNVEV (reference sequence). Written as DNA, the CDR3 is TGTGCCAGCAGTCTACGTACTCCATCCGACGGGAACGAGCAGTACTTC. Amino acids: CASSLRTPSDGNEQYF.

This clone has a handful of counts. The V gene is TRBV19, the J gene TRBJ1-2, with TRBD1 as a possible D gene (5 bases). The CDR3 consists of 13 residues. The V gene lost 5 bases and the J gene lost 7 bases, with 14 bases spanning the gap. The V gene's germline CDR1 is LNHDA and CDR2 SQIVND (reference sequence). The CDR3 DNA sequence: TGTGCCAGTAGTTCGCAGGGTTTTACTGGCTACACCTTC. It encodes CASSSQGFTGYTF.

The chain carries TRBV10-3 and TRBJ1-1; D is undetermined. Trimming cost V 5 bases and J 6 bases, with 22 bases left between them. Germline CDR1 and CDR2: ENHRY and SYGVKD. This CDR3 spans 16 amino acids. CDR3 amino acids: CAISREGGRTAAEAFF. CDR3 bases: TGTGCCATCAGTAGAGAGGGCGGACGGACGGCTGCTGAAGCTTTCTTT.

The chain couples TRBV5-4 to TRBJ2-7; 8 positions match TRBD2. Trimming cost V 0 bases and J 0 bases; bases outside gene matches: 8. The V gene's germline CDR1 is SGHNT and CDR2 YYREEE (reference sequence). This CDR3 region has 17 residues. CDR3 in amino acids: CASSLGGLAGISYEQYF. The CDR3 bases are TGTGCCAGCAGCTTGGGTGGTCTAGCGGGTATCTCCTACGAGCAGTACTTC.